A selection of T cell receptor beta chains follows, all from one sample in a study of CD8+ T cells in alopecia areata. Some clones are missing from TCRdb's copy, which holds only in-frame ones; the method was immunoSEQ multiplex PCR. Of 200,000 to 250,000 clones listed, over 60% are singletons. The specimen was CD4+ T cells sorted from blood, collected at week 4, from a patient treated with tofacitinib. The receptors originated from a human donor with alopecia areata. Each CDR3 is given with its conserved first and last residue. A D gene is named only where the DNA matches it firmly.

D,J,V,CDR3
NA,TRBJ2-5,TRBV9,CASSEEGGRETQYF
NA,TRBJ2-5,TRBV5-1,CASSLEVDLPETQYF
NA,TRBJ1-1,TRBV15,CATSREVGHRIF
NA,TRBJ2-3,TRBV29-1,CSVVTGSTDTQYF
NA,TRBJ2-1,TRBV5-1,CASSLSPERNEQFF
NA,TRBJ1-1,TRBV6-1,CASFYRAGTEAFF
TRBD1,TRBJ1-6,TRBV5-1,CASSLGQGGSYNSPLHF
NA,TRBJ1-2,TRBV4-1,CASSQGQDPNYGYTF
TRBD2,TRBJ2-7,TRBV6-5,CASSYSMIAGSYEQYF
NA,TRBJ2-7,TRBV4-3,CASSQVTGNEQYF
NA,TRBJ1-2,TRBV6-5,CATSPNGAYGYTF
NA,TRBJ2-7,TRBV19,CASRGKGFNEQYF
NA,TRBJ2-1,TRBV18,CASSPPSTYNEQFF
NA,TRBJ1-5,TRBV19,CASSLDSNQPQHF
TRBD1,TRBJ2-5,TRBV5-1,CASSLERGLDETQYF
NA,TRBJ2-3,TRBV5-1,CASSQDRHTDTQYF
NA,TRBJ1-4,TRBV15,CATSRAPAGNEKLFF
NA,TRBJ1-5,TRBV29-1,CSYQETPGNQPQHF
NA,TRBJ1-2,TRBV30,CAWNIGRKKLSNYGYTF
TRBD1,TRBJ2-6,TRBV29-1,CSVGGTGWNSGANVLTF
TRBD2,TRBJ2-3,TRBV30,CASSAGGLTDTQYF
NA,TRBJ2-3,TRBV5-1,CASSLAADPSTDTQYF
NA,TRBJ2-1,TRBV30,CAWSRVNEQFF
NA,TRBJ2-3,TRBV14,CASSQDRATDTQYF
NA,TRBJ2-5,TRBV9,CASSAAGGYQETQYF
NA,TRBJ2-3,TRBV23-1,CASSPPRQDPAPQYF
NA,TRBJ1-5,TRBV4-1,CARLGDSNQPQHF
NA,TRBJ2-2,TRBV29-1,CSVERSANTGELFF
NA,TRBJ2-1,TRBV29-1,CSVAREGPIRVTQFF
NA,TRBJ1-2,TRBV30,CAWSVGGMGYTF
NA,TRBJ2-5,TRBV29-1,CSVRTVETQYF
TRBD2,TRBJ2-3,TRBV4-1,CASSRRLAGGPLAQYF
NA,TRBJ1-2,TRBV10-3,CAISPEDPKRGYTF
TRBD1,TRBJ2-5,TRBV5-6,CASSFPFRGSIETQYF
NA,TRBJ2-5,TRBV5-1,CASSLDQADYGETQYF
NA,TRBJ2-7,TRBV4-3,CASSQDGPRGRQYF
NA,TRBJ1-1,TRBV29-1,CSVVGLMNTEAFF
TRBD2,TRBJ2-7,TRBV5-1,CASRDTAGGGEQYF
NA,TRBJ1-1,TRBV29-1,CSARGRTEAFF
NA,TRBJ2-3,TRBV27,CASSLRKVRTDTQYF
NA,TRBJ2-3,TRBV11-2,CASSNQGLSTDTQYF
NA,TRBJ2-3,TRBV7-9,CASSFDPQADTQYF
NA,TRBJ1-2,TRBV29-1,CSVEGVSGGYTF
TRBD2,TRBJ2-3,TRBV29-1,CSVKTGTTTDTQYF
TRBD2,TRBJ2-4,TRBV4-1,CASSQIAGDKNIQYF
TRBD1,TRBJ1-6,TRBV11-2,CASSFRTGGVYNSPLHF
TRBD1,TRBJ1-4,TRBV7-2,CASSYGQGGEKLFF
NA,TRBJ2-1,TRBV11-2,CASSLAHRTRSGEQFF
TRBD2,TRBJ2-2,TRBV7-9,CASTNGTERGPNTGELFF
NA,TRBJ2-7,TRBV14,CASSLHTASSYEQYF
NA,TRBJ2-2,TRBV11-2,CASSLDFGELFF
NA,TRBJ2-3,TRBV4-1,CASSQVAEHTDTQYF
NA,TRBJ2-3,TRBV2,CASSARDTQYF
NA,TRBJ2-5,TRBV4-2,CASSSQGWETQYF
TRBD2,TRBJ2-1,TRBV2,CASSEALRTSGGTEYNEQFF
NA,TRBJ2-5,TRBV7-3,CASSFRETQYF
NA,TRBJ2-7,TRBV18,CASSPGWQLEQYF